This T cell receptor beta chain was identified in a study of post-analysis software for immune sequencing data. Study summary: In terms of disease course, relapsing-remitting, secondary progressive and progressive-relapsing multiple sclerosis were included.

General study findings and limits: Samples from one preparation batch, clustered by F measure, grouped strongly together. Comparison with controls showed significantly lower normalized Chao1 diversity in multiple sclerosis patients.

TCR beta cDNA libraries had unique molecular identifiers. Input of about 0.95 to 10 million T cells yielded a few hundred thousand cDNA molecules. TCRdb re-derived calls from the PCR reads in MiXCR, one entry per CDR3 protein. The sample consists of about 540,000 distinct CDR3 sequences, roughly 34% of them appearing once. This clonotype was counted between two and nine times. Its cognate antigen is unknown. The sequenced sample was blood. The sequence derives from a girl aged 2-17 years with multiple sclerosis.

The CDR3 reads CASSLFASGGASDTQYF. The DNA of the CDR3 is TGTGCCAGCAGCTTGTTCGCTAGCGGGGGGGCTTCAGATACGCAGTATTTT. The genes are TRBV7-6 and TRBJ2-3, with 12 positions matching TRBD2. CDR1 and CDR2 from the germline V gene are SGHVS and FNYEAQ. The V segment lost 3 bases and the J segment 4 bases; nucleotides outside the gene matches: 8. This CDR3 comprises 17 residues.